This T cell receptor (beta chain) emerged from a study of blood T cell repertoires in COVID-19 (dated by TCRdb to 2020 to 2022). At the level of the whole study: The collaborator samples originated in the United States, Italy and Spain and spanned the acute and convalescent phases of COVID-19. The material from the prospective study consisted of cDNA or gDNA derived from T cells, B-cell-depleted T cells, or PBMCs. Subjects who had been exposed to COVID-19, were actively infected with it, or had recovered from it provided the deeply sampled blood TCRbeta repertoires that made up the dataset. The repertoires were released in a freely available public database intended as a resource for research on the immune response to SARS-CoV-2. The samples were drawn from two sources: the first 160 participants of the ongoing ImmuneRACE study, and over 950 subjects contributed by 6 global collaborators. The sample metadata nearly always contained a de-identified subject ID, COVID-19 status, age in years and sex. Where available, HLA class I and class II types were taken from metadata supplied by the sample provider and were not determined by assay-based typing.

Concerning this clone itself: There is no known antigen for this receptor. Per-base qualities were not stored, and no clone one base away is much larger.

Broader findings and caveats from the paper: The amount of clinical and demographic metadata varied by source and participant and was provided uncurated.

One collaborating source in Seattle enrolled patients while the patients were actively infected and followed the patients over time throughout the course of disease. Collaborating institutions collected whole blood in K2EDTA tubes following their own protocols. Collaborator samples were shipped for TCRbeta analysis as frozen whole blood, isolated PBMCs, or DNA extracted from either sample type. The immunoSEQ Assay, a bias-controlled multiplex PCR, was used to amplify TCRbeta CDR3 regions from genomic DNA. Per the original workflow: Within the assay, amplification of reference gene primers was used to estimate how many nucleated cells each sample contained. Sequence reads were collapsed and filtered to measure the absolute abundance of every unique TCRbeta CDR3 rearrangement. For each sample, productive Simpson clonality was calculated as the square root of Simpson's diversity index over productive rearrangements. In its TCRdb copy, this immuneACCESS table keeps in-frame sequences only and misses some clones. Where compared with another copy, unresolved V genes explain less than half of these, and the others have no known cause. V, J and clone size are those of that table, while D and trimming were read from the DNA. The sample contains 300,000 to 400,000 clones, 75% to 90% of them found a single time. The ten largest clonotypes hold nearly 6.5% of the sample.

The junction shows trimming of 6 bases on V and 4 bases on J, plus 10 bases between the germline ends. Including the terminal cysteine and phenylalanine, the CDR3 comprises 13 residues. Only the CDR3 portion is preserved as DNA: 39 bases, with reading frame beginning at the first base. CDR1 SGHDN and CDR2 FVKESK are derived from the germline V gene. This clonotype was obtained from a woman aged 50 to 60 with COVID-19, enrolled during active disease. The chain is encoded by TRBV14 joined to TRBJ2-1, with no reliable assignment of the D segment. Source material: peripheral blood. The CDR3 protein sequence reads: CASSGQLYNEQFF. The sequence in DNA is TGTGCCAGCAGTGGGCAGTTGTACAATGAGCAGTTCTTC. With the portions outside the CDR3 filled from the reference TRBV14 and TRBJ2-1 genes, the complete variable region becomes EAGVTQFPSHSVIEKGQTVTLRCDPISGHDNLYWYRRVMGKEIKFLLHFVKESKQDESGMPNNRFLAERTGGTYSTLKVQPAELEDSGVYFCASSGQLYNEQFFGPGTRLTVL.